The 27 T cell receptor beta chains presented below share a single source sample, sequenced in a study of T cells in Graves' hyperthyroidism and ophthalmopathy. It was RNA transcripts that yielded the amplified TCR beta CDR3 regions. Primed by the HTBI set, a first-round RT-PCR was run on the TCR CDR3. Each CDR3 protein is one row after TCRdb ran MiXCR on the multiplex PCR reads. The sample has roughly 500,000 distinct CDR3 sequences, 40% to 55% seen once; the top ten hold about two fifths. Input material: peripheral blood or thyroid tissue (not recorded which). These receptors were taken from an adult woman with Graves' disease, either hyperthyroidism or ophthalmopathy (not recorded which).

The chain uses TRBV10-2 and TRBJ1-2, with TRBD1 as a possible D gene (5 bases). Germline loops: CDR1 WSHSY, CDR2 SAAADI. V was trimmed by 2 bases and J by 4 bases, leaving 11 bases between them. The CDR3 covers 14 residues. The CDR3, as DNA: TGCGCCAGCAGTGAGATCGGGGGAGGCTATGGCTACACCTTC. It yields the protein CASSEIGGGYGYTF.

This clonotype was counted ten times or more. This sequence joins TRBV29-1 and TRBJ2-2; D is uncertain. The CDR3 has 13 residues. V lost 3 bases to trimming and J lost 2 bases, with 7 bases between them. From germline, CDR1 is SQVTM and CDR2 ANQGSEA. The CDR3 loop is CSVEGRNTGELFF. The CDR3 DNA follows: TGCAGCGTTGAGGGCCGTAACACCGGGGAGCTGTTTTTT.

The rearrangement uses TRBV20-1 and TRBJ1-6, with D maybe TRBD1 (6 bases). CDR3 size: 13 residues. V was clipped by 4 bases and J by 7 bases, with 11 bases between them. The germline CDR1 and CDR2 sequences are DFQATT and SNEGSKA (reference sequence). Written as DNA, the CDR3 is TGCAGTGCTACAGGGACAACGAATTCACCCCTCCACTTT. It translates to CSATGTTNSPLHF.

This clonotype showed up just a few times. Since a much larger clone is just one base distant, this may be a read error. The rearrangement links TRBV11-2 to TRBJ2-5; maybe TRBD2 (7 bases). Trimming left V 5 bases short and J 7 bases short, with 17 bases between. Looked up from germline, CDR1 is SGHAT and CDR2 is FQNNGV. CDR3 length equals 14 residues. CDR3 sequence (DNA): TGTGCCAGCAGCCCCCTAAGGGGGGGGGGGACCCAGTACTTC. Its translation: CASSPLRGGGTQYF.

This clonotype was picked up many times. This chain links TRBV11-2 with TRBJ2-7, with D maybe TRBD2 (6 bases). The V and J ends lost 5 bases and 6 bases respectively, with 17 bases between them. The germline CDR1 and CDR2 sequences are SGHAT and FQNNGV. This CDR3 has 14 residues. The CDR3 region has the DNA TGTGCCAGCAGCCCACTAGCCCCTTTGGGCGAGCAGTACTTC. Protein product: CASSPLAPLGEQYF.

The genes are TRBV7-9 and TRBJ1-1; a possible D gene is TRBD1 (6 bases). Germline V gene lookup returns CDR1 SEHNR and CDR2 FQNEAQ (reference sequence). Trimming removed 7 bases at V and 6 bases at J, with 18 bases between. The CDR3 is 14 amino acids. The CDR3, as DNA: TGTGCCAGCACCCTTAGTGGAGGGGGAGCTGAAGCTTTCTTT. This translates into CASTLSGGGAEAFF.

This clonotype has a handful of counts. The V gene is TRBV20-1, the J gene TRBJ1-2; D is perhaps TRBD1 (5 bases). The germline V gene has CDR1 DFQATT and CDR2 SNEGSKA (reference sequence). Between the trimmed V and J ends, which lost 6 bases and 4 bases, there was a span of 15 bases. This CDR3 is 13 amino acids long. The DNA for the CDR3 is TGCAGTGCCATCACAAGGGGCATCTATGGCTACACCTTC. Translating it yields CSAITRGIYGYTF.

J is TRBJ1-2 and V is TRBV28; 9 bases fit TRBD1. This CDR3 region has 16 residues. CDR1 is MDHEN and CDR2 is SYDVKM in the germline V gene. With V trimmed by 4 bases and J by 7 bases, 13 bases remained unmatched. The CDR3 loop reads CASSSIGQGIESGYTF. CDR3 DNA sequence: TGTGCCAGCAGTTCCATAGGACAGGGGATAGAGAGTGGCTACACCTTC.

The chain uses TRBV7-9 and TRBJ2-5; 12 positions agree with TRBD2. The CDR3 runs to 16 residues. Germline loops: CDR1 SEHNR, CDR2 FQNEAQ (reference sequence). The J segment lost 4 bases and the V segment lost 5 bases, leaving 8 bases of the junction unmatched. The CDR3 coding sequence is TGTGCCAGCAGCGCCCGACTAGCGGGAGACCGAGAGACCCAGTACTTC. Translated, it gives CASSARLAGDRETQYF.

V and J are TRBV9 and TRBJ1-3; D possibly corresponds to TRBD1 (5 bases). Germline V gene sequence: CDR1 SGDLS, CDR2 YYNGEE. V lost 4 bases and J lost 0, with 20 bases in between. CDR3 length: 18 residues. CDR3 coding DNA: TGTGCCAGCAGCCCCAGGGTTCGCGGTGGGCTCTCTGGAAACACCATATATTTT. This translates into CASSPRVRGGLSGNTIYF. The full variable domain, its missing parts supplied by reference TRBV9 and TRBJ1-3, is DSGVTQTPKHLITATGQRVTLRCSPRSGDLSVYWYQQSLDQGLQFLIQYYNGEERAKGNILERFSAQQFPDLHSELNLSSLELGDSALYFCASSPRVRGGLSGNTIYFGEGSWLTVV.

This chain joins TRBV10-3 and TRBJ2-7; a weak D match, TRBD2 (6 bases). CDR1 and CDR2 (germline): ENHRY, SYGVKD. Trimming took off 10 bases at V and 1 base at J, with 14 bases between the two ends. The CDR3 is 13 amino acids. CDR3 in DNA: TGTGCCACCCAAGCCGGGACTTCCTACGAGCAGTACTTC. Its translation: CATQAGTSYEQYF.

The V call is TRBV4-1, the J call TRBJ1-5; TRBD1 is a possible D gene (5 bases). CDR1 and CDR2 from the germline V gene are MGHRA and YSYEKL. Between the trimmed V and J ends, which lost 0 bases and 6 bases, there was a span of 12 bases. The CDR3 loop spans 15 amino acids. The CDR3 reads CASSQDLGVSQPQHF. The CDR3 region has the DNA TGCGCCAGCAGCCAAGACTTGGGGGTCAGTCAGCCCCAGCATTTT.

V usage is TRBV2 and J usage is TRBJ1-1; D is possibly TRBD1 (5 bases). Looked up from germline, CDR1 is SNHLY and CDR2 is FYNNEI. CDR3 length: 13 amino acids. Trimming removed 5 bases from V and 9 bases from J, with 16 bases in between. The CDR3 DNA follows: TGTGCCAGCAGTACGGGGACGTCCCCAAAAGCTTTCTTT. Its translation is CASSTGTSPKAFF.

The chain combines TRBV29-1 with TRBJ1-1; the D gene is possibly TRBD1 (6 bases). Trimming removed 5 bases at V and 1 base at J, with 14 bases between. The CDR3 extends over 14 amino acids. CDR1 and CDR2 (germline): SQVTM, ANQGSEA. CDR3 in amino acids: CSVSTWGQNTEAFF. In DNA form, the CDR3 reads TGCAGCGTTTCCACTTGGGGACAGAACACTGAAGCTTTCTTT.

The V call is TRBV19, the J call TRBJ2-7; D not certain. The CDR3 length is 14 residues. Germline assignment: CDR1 LNHDA and CDR2 SQIVND (reference sequence). Deletions cut 3 bases from V and 0 bases from J, with 9 bases between. The CDR3 here is CASSIVGSSYEQYF. CDR3 sequence (DNA): TGTGCCAGTAGTATCGTAGGAAGCTCCTACGAGCAGTACTTC.

The chain employs TRBV29-1 and TRBJ1-2; perhaps TRBD1 as D (5 bases). CDR1 and CDR2 from the germline V gene are SQVTM and ANQGSEA. The V end was cut by 5 bases, the J end by 5 bases, with 9 bases between. This CDR3 has 11 amino acids. CDR3 DNA: TGCAGCGTTAGGAGGGGTTATGGCTACACCTTC. Translation gives CSVRRGYGYTF.

The chain joins TRBV5-1 to TRBJ2-5, with TRBD2 matching over 9 bases. Germline V gives CDR1 SGHRS, CDR2 YFSETQ. The CDR3 length is 18 residues. The ends lost 1 base at V and 1 base at J; junction bases unmatched: 11. The CDR3 reads CASSLRGAGGPSQETQYF. The CDR3 DNA reads TGCGCCAGCAGCTTGAGGGGAGCGGGGGGCCCCTCCCAAGAGACCCAGTACTTC.

Only one count was recorded for this clonotype. The chain employs TRBV29-1 and TRBJ2-7; no clear D. This CDR3 region has 12 residues. Germline V gene data show CDR1 as SQVTM and CDR2 as ANQGSEA. V lost 2 bases, J lost 0 bases, and 5 bases lay in between. CDR3 residues: CSVEQASYEQYF. Written as DNA, the CDR3 is TGCAGCGTTGAACAGGCCTCCTACGAGCAGTACTTC.

Here the CDR3 reads CSTAGDLEQYF. In DNA, the CDR3 is TGCAGTACGGCAGGGGACCTCGAGCAGTACTTC. This chain links TRBV29-1 with TRBJ2-7; tentatively, D is TRBD1 (6 bases). The length of the CDR3 is 11 residues. CDR1 and CDR2 from the germline V gene are SQVTM and ANQGSEA.

The chain links TRBV29-1 to TRBJ2-7; 10 bases match TRBD2. The CDR3 extends over 13 amino acids. The J segment lost 12 bases and the V segment lost 7 bases, leaving 15 bases of the junction unmatched. Germline values: CDR1 SQVTM, CDR2 ANQGSEA. In DNA, the CDR3 is TGCAGCGCTACAACTAGCGGGACCTTGAGACGGTACTTC. This sequence encodes CSATTSGTLRRYF.

This clonotype was recorded many times. CDR3 amino acids: CASSEGRSSYNSPLHF. The DNA of the CDR3 is TGTGCCAGCAGTGAAGGGCGAAGCTCCTATAATTCACCCCTCCACTTT. The V call is TRBV25-1, the J call TRBJ1-6; D unresolved. Trimming took 2 bases from V and 0 from J, leaving 8 bases between them. This CDR3 is 16 amino acids long. Germline CDR1 MGHDK, CDR2 SYGVNS. The full variable domain, rest sourced from reference TRBV25-1 and TRBJ1-6, is EADIYQTPRYLVIGTGKKITLECSQTMGHDKMYWYQQDPGMELHLIHYSYGVNSTEKGDLSSESTVSRIRTEHFPLTLESARPSHTSQYLCASSEGRSSYNSPLHFGNGTRLTVT.

This chain links TRBV12-3 or TRBV12-4 with TRBJ1-5; unclear D gene. The ends were cut back, 1 base at V and 6 bases at J, with 10 bases in the middle. The CDR3 loop spans 14 amino acids. The CDR3 spells CASSLVGSPQPQHF. The CDR3 bases are TGTGCCAGCAGTTTAGTTGGCAGTCCTCAGCCCCAGCATTTT.

This chain joins TRBV20-1 and TRBJ1-2; D might be TRBD1 (5 bases). Germline lookup yields CDR1 DFQATT and CDR2 SNEGSKA (reference sequence). This CDR3 comprises 14 residues. V was clipped by 3 bases and J by 1 base, with 12 bases between them. The CDR3 reads CSASGGAVNYGYTF. The CDR3 coding sequence is TGCAGTGCTAGTGGAGGGGCCGTTAACTATGGCTACACCTTC.

The sample holds many counts of this clonotype. This rearrangement joins TRBV7-6 to TRBJ2-5; weak D call: TRBD2 (5 bases). With 5 bases removed from V and 4 bases from J, the gap between germline ends came to 17 bases. Germline values: CDR1 SGHVS, CDR2 FNYEAQ. This CDR3 has 15 residues. CDR3 coding DNA: TGTGCCAGCAGCCGAGGGTCGGGCCAAAGAGAGACCCAGTACTTC. Translation gives CASSRGSGQRETQYF.

This chain links TRBV5-5 with TRBJ1-1; D gene unclear. CDR1 is SGHKS and CDR2 is YYEKEE in the germline V gene (reference sequence). Trimming removed 0 bases from V and 0 bases from J, with 9 bases in between. CDR3 length: 15 amino acids. The CDR3: CASSLVGEVNTEAFF. The CDR3 nucleotides read TGTGCCAGCAGCTTGGTCGGGGAGGTGAACACTGAAGCTTTCTTT.

In its sample, this clonotype was seen a few times. The chain recombines TRBV13 with TRBJ2-2; the D is unclear. V lost 4 bases and J 8 bases, leaving 8 bases between the germline ends. CDR1 PRHDT and CDR2 FYEKMQ come from the germline V gene (reference sequence). CDR3 length equals 12 residues. Here the CDR3 DNA reads TGTGCCAGCAGCTCCAGGAGAGGGGAGCTGTTTTTT. It specifies CASSSRRGELFF.

This clonotype showed up just a few times. The chain couples TRBV10-3 to TRBJ2-5, with 12 bases aligning to TRBD2. V gave up 2 bases and J gave up 6 bases; unmatched junction bases: 7. Germline CDR1 is ENHRY and CDR2 is SYGVKD. The CDR3 extends over 16 amino acids. As DNA, the CDR3 is TGTGCCATCAGTGAGGGGCTAGCGGGGGGGCCCAAGACCCAGTACTTC. It encodes CAISEGLAGGPKTQYF.